One sample yielded the 7 T cell receptor beta chains listed below, sequenced in a study of OX40 agonist ivuxolimab in advanced cancers. The data were produced by immunoSEQ multiplex PCR, yet TCRdb's version contains in-frame clones alone and is incomplete. The sample includes approximately 87,000 clones, 92% of them seen just once. This specimen consisted of CD4+ or CD8+ T cells sorted from blood, obtained in a trial of the OX40 agonist ivuxolimab. These receptors were collected from an adult with an advanced solid tumor such as melanoma, head and neck, liver or kidney cancer.

The sample holds one count of this clone. The chain uses TRBV6-6 and TRBJ1-3, with D hard to call. The CDR3 is 16 amino acids. Trimming pared 2 bases from V and 0 bases from J, leaving 11 bases between. The V gene's germline CDR1 is MNHNY and CDR2 SVGAGI (reference sequence). In DNA, the CDR3 is TGTGCCAGCAGTTACGACCGACTCCACTCTGGAAACACCATATATTTT. This encodes CASSYDRLHSGNTIYF.

This chain links TRBV5-6 with TRBJ1-4; perhaps TRBD1 as D (6 bases). The CDR3 totals 16 residues. In germline, CDR1 is SGHDT, CDR2 YYEEEE. V was pared by 0 bases and J by 4 bases, with 13 bases between. The CDR3 DNA follows: TGTGCCAGCAGCTTGGTTGGGGGCGAAGATAATGAAAAACTGTTTTTT. Encoded protein: CASSLVGGEDNEKLFF.

J is TRBJ2-7 and V is TRBV7-6; tentatively, D is TRBD2 (5 bases). The CDR3 loop spans 14 amino acids. Per germline, CDR1 SGHVS and CDR2 FNYEAQ. Between the trimmed V and J ends, which lost 3 bases and 5 bases, there was a span of 14 bases. The CDR3 sequence is CASSLLLAGDEQYF. In DNA form, the CDR3 reads TGTGCCAGCAGCTTGTTGCTAGCTGGCGACGAGCAGTACTTC.

This rearrangement joins TRBV10-2 to TRBJ2-7; D may be TRBD2 (6 bases). The germline CDR1 and CDR2 sequences are WSHSY and SAAADI. Trimming stripped 4 bases from V and 4 bases from J, with 17 bases between. This CDR3 region has 15 residues. Here the CDR3 DNA reads TGCGCCAGCAGTGGCATAGCGGAGGGGAGGTACGAGCAGTACTTC. It codes for CASSGIAEGRYEQYF.

As for this clone: Other nucleotide sequences from this sample produce the same CDR3. This sequence joins TRBV5-1 and TRBJ2-7; the match to TRBD1 covers 7 bases. Trimming cost V 1 base and J 2 bases; bases outside gene matches: 0. Germline lookup yields CDR1 SGHRS and CDR2 YFSETQ. This CDR3 has 13 residues. CDR3 sequence (DNA): TGCGCCAGCAGCTTGACAGGGGCCTACGAGCAGTACTTC. It translates to CASSLTGAYEQYF. Looking up the rest from reference TRBV5-1 and TRBJ2-7 gives the full variable domain: KAGVTQTPRYLIKTRGQQVTLSCSPISGHRSVSWYQQTPGQGLQFLFEYFSETQRNKGNFPGRFSGRQFSNSRSEMNVSTLELGDSALYLCASSLTGAYEQYFGPGTRLTVT.

The V and J genes are TRBV4-3 and TRBJ2-2; D is possibly TRBD2 (5 bases). The CDR3 consists of 17 residues. Germline CDR1 is LGHNA and CDR2 is YSLEER. The ends were cut back, 0 bases at V and 4 bases at J, with 15 bases in the middle. The CDR3 nucleotides read TGCGCCAGCAGCCAAGAGGCGGGCCTAGACCTCACCGGGGAGCTGTTTTTT. This codes for CASSQEAGLDLTGELFF.

The chain has TRBV9 and TRBJ2-7; 15 bases are shared with TRBD2. The CDR3 totals 16 residues. The V gene's germline CDR1 is SGDLS and CDR2 YYNGEE. V lost 4 bases to trimming and J lost 4 bases; unmatched junction nucleotides: 6. CDR3 loop: CASSTGLAGGFYEQYF. In DNA, the CDR3 is TGTGCCAGCAGCACGGGACTAGCGGGGGGATTTTACGAGCAGTACTTC.